Presented here are 29 T cell receptor beta chains from one specimen sequenced in a study of blood T cell repertoires in COVID-19. Sequencing was performed with immunoSEQ multiplex PCR; in TCRdb, only in-frame clones are kept and a portion is missing. This table holds around 190,000 clones, 88% found once. The sequenced material came from peripheral blood. Source of these receptors: a human donor in a cohort sampled during active COVID-19.

The CDR3 DNA follows: TGTGCCAGCAGCGTAGATGTAGCTGAGAATCAGCCCCAGCATTTT. Protein sequence: CASSVDVAENQPQHF. V usage is TRBV9 and J usage is TRBJ1-5; D not resolved. CDR3 length equals 15 residues. From germline, CDR1 is SGDLS and CDR2 YYNGEE. Trimming cost V 0 bases and J 4 bases, with 11 bases left between them.

J is TRBJ1-1 and V is TRBV7-2, with D possibly being TRBD1 (6 bases). Trimming left V 5 bases short and J 2 bases short, with 15 bases between. The CDR3 sequence is 15 residues long. Germline lookup yields CDR1 SGHTA and CDR2 FQGNSA. CDR3 nucleotides: TGTGCCAGCAGCGCGTCCGGGACATCAAACACTGAAGCTTTCTTT. The encoded protein is CASSASGTSNTEAFF.

This clone was seen a few times. The chain couples TRBV27 to TRBJ2-7, with 9 bases identical to TRBD1. The germline gives CDR1 MNHEY, CDR2 SMNVEV (reference sequence). CDR3 size: 16 residues. The V and J ends lost 2 bases and 5 bases, in that order; junction bases with no gene match: 10. This chain's CDR3 is CASSLELTGGLHEQYF. For the CDR3, the DNA is TGTGCCAGCAGTTTAGAACTCACAGGGGGCTTACACGAGCAGTACTTC.

This CDR3 is CASSQGHTGGLGTEAFF. CDR3 nucleotide sequence: TGCGCCAGCAGCCAAGGTCATACAGGGGGCTTGGGCACTGAAGCTTTCTTT. This chain links TRBV4-3 with TRBJ1-1; 9 nucleotides match TRBD1. J lost 4 bases, V lost 1 base, and 10 bases had no gene match. CDR1 and CDR2 (germline): LGHNA, YSLEER. The CDR3 has 17 residues.

This rearrangement joins TRBV4-1 to TRBJ2-7; TRBD1 agrees at 8 bases. Germline CDR1 MGHRA, CDR2 YSYEKL. Trimming took 0 bases from V and 1 from J; bases not matched to a gene: 11. The CDR3 is made up of 18 amino acids. The chain's CDR3 is CASSQEGSGQGLSYEQYF. CDR3 in DNA: TGCGCCAGCAGCCAAGAAGGGTCTGGACAGGGTTTATCCTACGAGCAGTACTTC.

The DNA of the CDR3 is TGTGCCAGTAGTCTCTCGGACAGGATGAACACTGAAGCTTTCTTT. Translated, it gives CASSLSDRMNTEAFF. The chain carries TRBV19 and TRBJ1-1; 7 bases fit TRBD1. The CDR3 sequence is 15 residues long. Germline trimming cut 5 bases from V and 0 bases from J; bases unmatched to any gene: 6. The germline gives CDR1 LNHDA, CDR2 SQIVND (reference sequence).

The chain is built from TRBV3-1 (or the pseudogene TRBV3-2) and TRBJ2-3; 8 bases map to TRBD2. CDR1 is LGHDT, CDR2 YNNKEL, per germline (reference sequence). The CDR3 runs 16 residues. The V segment lost 4 bases and the J segment 3 bases; nucleotides outside the gene matches: 9. CDR3 in DNA: TGTGCCAGCAGCCCCCTAACGGGAGGGCTGACAGATACGCAGTATTTT. Amino acids: CASSPLTGGLTDTQYF.

The DNA of the CDR3 is TGTGCCAGCAGTGGAACAGGGGAAACCGGGGAGCTGTTTTTT. Its translation: CASSGTGETGELFF. The chain links TRBV2 to TRBJ2-2; 7 bases line up with TRBD1. Germline trimming cut 4 bases from V and 5 bases from J; bases unmatched to any gene: 4. CDR3 length: 14 residues. Looked up from germline, CDR1 is SNHLY and CDR2 is FYNNEI.

The chain couples TRBV7-9 to TRBJ2-1, with a weak D call TRBD2 (6 bases). Deletions cut 8 bases from V and 0 bases from J, with 11 bases between. This CDR3 contains 14 residues. Germline-derived CDR1 and CDR2 are SEHNR and FQNEAQ (reference sequence). The CDR3, as DNA: TGTGCCAGCTTAGAGACTAGCTCCTACAATGAGCAGTTCTTC. Protein: CASLETSSYNEQFF.

This sequence joins TRBV6-1 and TRBJ1-3; 8 positions agree with TRBD1. The CDR3 extends over 15 amino acids. Germline V gives CDR1 MNHNS, CDR2 SASEGT. Trimming took 2 bases from V and 6 from J; bases not matched to a gene: 6. The CDR3 nucleotides are TGTGCCAGCAGTGAACTAGACAGGGGAGAAAACACCATATATTTT. Encoded protein: CASSELDRGENTIYF.

The rearrangement links TRBV7-6 to TRBJ2-2, with 9 positions matching TRBD2. CDR3 size: 16 residues. Germline V CDR1 and CDR2: SGHVS, FNYEAQ. J lost 2 bases, V lost 5 bases, and 6 bases had no gene match. This CDR3 reads CASSVYSGSNTGELFF. The CDR3 DNA reads as TGTGCCAGCAGCGTCTATAGCGGGAGTAACACCGGGGAGCTGTTTTTT.

This chain connects TRBV6-2 or TRBV6-3 to TRBJ2-7; D perhaps matches TRBD1 (5 bases). The CDR3 covers 19 residues. Trimming cost V 6 bases and J 2 bases, with 29 bases left between them. Germline assignment: CDR1 MNHEY and CDR2 SVGEGT. In DNA, the CDR3 is TGTGCCAGCAGCAAAATTTTTACCGTGGGGCGCGATTTCCCCTACGAGCAGTACTTC. This sequence encodes CASSKIFTVGRDFPYEQYF.

The genes are TRBV3-1 (or the pseudogene TRBV3-2) and TRBJ2-1, with D possibly TRBD2 on 6 matching bases. The CDR3 totals 15 residues. Germline lookup yields CDR1 LGHDT and CDR2 YNNKEL (reference sequence). V shed 5 bases and J shed 0 bases, with 11 bases lying between them. As DNA, the CDR3 is TGTGCCAGCAGCGGGAGCGGGTACTCCTACAATGAGCAGTTCTTC. Its protein is CASSGSGYSYNEQFF.

The chain has TRBV6-6 and TRBJ2-1; TRBD1 matches at 7 bases. CDR3 length: 17 residues. V lost 5 bases to trimming and J lost 0 bases; unmatched junction nucleotides: 10. Germline CDR1 is MNHNY and CDR2 is SVGAGI (reference sequence). The CDR3 is CASSLQRQGSSYNEQFF. As DNA, the CDR3 is TGTGCCAGCAGTCTGCAACGACAGGGCAGCTCCTACAATGAGCAGTTCTTC.

This rearrangement joins TRBV7-2 to TRBJ2-3, with D hard to call. The length of the CDR3 is 14 residues. Germline loops: CDR1 SGHTA, CDR2 FQGNSA. Deletions cut 0 bases from V and 2 bases from J, with 6 bases between. The CDR3: CASSLALPTDTQYF. As DNA, the CDR3 is TGTGCCAGCAGCTTAGCACTACCCACAGATACGCAGTATTTT.

The CDR3 reads CASSLSQGALYGYTF. The CDR3 DNA is TGTGCCAGCAGCTTAAGTCAGGGGGCACTGTATGGCTACACCTTC. This chain joins TRBV7-9 and TRBJ1-2, with 8 nucleotides matching TRBD1. V lost 2 bases and J lost 5; bases outside the gene matches: 7. Germline-derived CDR1 and CDR2 are SEHNR and FQNEAQ (reference sequence). The CDR3 length is 15 residues.

This clone was seen once. V gene TRBV28 combines with J gene TRBJ2-7; 10 bases align to TRBD1. The CDR3 runs 15 residues. Germline V lookup: CDR1 MDHEN, CDR2 SYDVKM. The J segment lost 1 base and the V segment lost 2 bases, leaving 2 bases of the junction unmatched. CDR3 DNA sequence: TGTGCCAGCAGTTTAGGGACAGGGGTTTCCTACGAGCAGTACTTC. As protein: CASSLGTGVSYEQYF.

This clone was seen only once. This chain connects TRBV30 to TRBJ2-7, with D possibly being TRBD1 (5 bases). The CDR3 is made up of 15 amino acids. Deletions cut 0 bases from V and 2 bases from J, with 14 bases between. Per the germline V gene, CDR1 is GTSNPN and CDR2 is SVGIG (reference sequence). CDR3 residues: CAWSVPGSRTYEQYF. The DNA of the CDR3 is TGTGCCTGGAGTGTTCCAGGGTCTAGGACCTACGAGCAGTACTTC.

The table lists this clone with a count of one. CDR3 sequence: CASRRGDRVNEQFF. The DNA of the CDR3 is TGTGCCAGTAGGCGTGGGGACAGGGTCAATGAGCAGTTCTTC. The chain uses TRBV19 and TRBJ2-1, with TRBD1 matching over 9 bases. Germline V gene data show CDR1 as LNHDA and CDR2 as SQIVND (reference sequence). The CDR3 extends over 14 amino acids. V lost 6 bases to trimming and J lost 6 bases; unmatched junction nucleotides: 6.

The rearrangement links TRBV6-1 to TRBJ1-6; the match to TRBD1 covers 7 bases. The CDR3 extends over 14 amino acids. Germline V lookup: CDR1 MNHNS, CDR2 SASEGT. With V trimmed by 1 base and J by 8 bases, 2 bases remained unmatched. Here the CDR3 DNA reads TGTGCCAGCAGTGAAGACAGGGGCTATTCACCCCTCCACTTT. Translation: CASSEDRGYSPLHF.

CDR3 DNA: TGTGCCAGCAGCACCAGCGGGAGCACAGATACGCAGTATTTT. Its protein is CASSTSGSTDTQYF. This chain uses TRBV9 with TRBJ2-3, with a weak D call TRBD2 (6 bases). CDR3 length: 14 residues. V was pared by 4 bases and J by 0 bases, with 9 bases between. CDR1 and CDR2 from the germline V gene are SGDLS and YYNGEE.

The V call is TRBV3-1 (or the pseudogene TRBV3-2), the J call TRBJ2-3; a weak D match, TRBD2 (6 bases). The germline CDR1 and CDR2 sequences are LGHDT and YNNKEL (reference sequence). This CDR3 comprises 14 residues. V was pared by 1 base and J by 10 bases, with 15 bases between. CDR3 nucleotides: TGTGCCAGCAGCCAAGGACTAGAAATGAGGTCGCAGTATTTT. Translated: CASSQGLEMRSQYF.

V and J are TRBV5-4 and TRBJ2-7; D may be TRBD2 (5 bases). The germline V gene encodes CDR1 SGHNT and CDR2 YYREEE (reference sequence). This CDR3 is built from 14 residues. Trimming pared 1 base from V and 4 bases from J, leaving 12 bases between. The CDR3: CASSLNPEGYEQYF. The CDR3 DNA follows: TGTGCCAGCAGCTTGAATCCCGAGGGATACGAGCAGTACTTC.

This chain links TRBV5-5 with TRBJ1-4, with 8 bases matching TRBD1. Germline V CDR1 and CDR2: SGHKS, YYEKEE (reference sequence). Trimming at V came to 1 base and at J to 4 bases, leaving 9 bases not matched to a gene. The CDR3 consists of 17 residues. The CDR3: CASSLLETGALNEKLFF. In DNA, the CDR3 is TGTGCCAGCAGCTTGCTCGAGACAGGGGCCCTTAATGAAAAACTGTTTTTT.

This clone has only one observation. V is TRBV12-3 or TRBV12-4 and J is TRBJ2-3; 8 bases match TRBD2. The V segment lost 3 bases and the J segment 11 bases; nucleotides outside the gene matches: 4. This CDR3 is 12 amino acids long. For the CDR3, the DNA is TGTGCCAGCAGTTTCACCGGGACTAGGCAGTATTTT. As protein: CASSFTGTRQYF.

The chain carries TRBV3-1 (or the pseudogene TRBV3-2) and TRBJ1-5; the D gene is possibly TRBD1 (6 bases). The CDR3 contains 16 residues. The germline V gene encodes CDR1 LGHDT and CDR2 YNNKEL (reference sequence). V was pared by 0 bases and J by 6 bases, with 15 bases between. The CDR3 coding sequence is TGTGCCAGCAGCCAAGATTCGGGGGGCACGGGTCAGCCCCAGCATTTT. The encoded protein is CASSQDSGGTGQPQHF.

The rearrangement joins TRBV7-2 to TRBJ2-1; D ambiguous. In germline, CDR1 is SGHTA, CDR2 FQGNSA. The CDR3 has 16 amino acids. V lost 1 base, J lost 0 bases, and 10 bases lay in between. The CDR3 spells CASSLDNWSSYNEQFF. For the CDR3, the DNA is TGTGCCAGCAGCTTAGACAATTGGAGCTCCTACAATGAGCAGTTCTTC.

The chain has TRBV7-2 and TRBJ2-1, with 8 bases identical to TRBD2. V gave up 3 bases and J gave up 7 bases; unmatched junction bases: 20. CDR3 size: 19 residues. CDR1 is SGHTA and CDR2 is FQGNSA in the germline V gene. CDR3 nucleotides: TGTGCCAGCAGCTTTCGCGCCATGTCCGGGGGGGCGGAGGCGAATGAGCAGTTCTTC. This sequence encodes CASSFRAMSGGAEANEQFF.

This clone was picked up one time. The chain combines TRBV5-1 with TRBJ2-3; 7 nucleotides align to TRBD2. The junction had 5 bases not matched to a gene; V was cut back by 0 bases and J by 4 bases. In germline, CDR1 is SGHRS, CDR2 YFSETQ. The CDR3 length is 15 residues. CDR3: CASSLAGGNSDTQYF. The CDR3 nucleotides are TGCGCCAGCAGCTTGGCGGGAGGTAATTCAGATACGCAGTATTTT.